Presented here are 3 T cell receptor beta chains from one specimen sequenced in a study of cytomegalovirus exposure and HLA in healthy donors. This PCR relied on a set of 60 Vbeta primers and 13 Jbeta primers. Using immunoSEQ multiplex PCR, the repertoire was profiled, and TCRdb retains in-frame clones only, with some absent. The sample lists about 200,000 clones; 70% to 80% were seen once. Sequencing was done on a sample of PBMCs. These TCRs come from a girl between 2 and 10 years old in good health and CMV-seronegative.

The chain employs TRBV19 and TRBJ1-2; D remains unclear. The germline V and J ends were trimmed by 5 bases and 5 bases, with 15 bases remaining between them. The CDR3 has 14 residues. Germline V gives CDR1 LNHDA, CDR2 SQIVND (reference sequence). The CDR3: CASSPPVGSYGYTF. The CDR3 bases are TGTGCCAGTAGTCCCCCGGTGGGCTCATATGGCTACACCTTC. The full variable domain, rest sourced from reference TRBV19 and TRBJ1-2, is DGGITQSPKYLFRKEGQNVTLSCEQNLNHDAMYWYRQDPGQGLRLIYYSQIVNDFQKGDIAEGYSVSREKKESFPLTVTSAQKNPTAFYLCASSPPVGSYGYTFGSGTRLTVV.

The chain couples TRBV10-3 to TRBJ1-4; TRBD1 agrees at 10 bases. The germline V gene has CDR1 ENHRY and CDR2 SYGVKD. This CDR3 comprises 13 residues. The ends lost 4 bases at V and 7 bases at J; junction bases unmatched: 0. The DNA of the CDR3 is TGTGCCATCAGTGGACAGGGGGCTGAAAAACTGTTTTTT. Translated, it gives CAISGQGAEKLFF.

This clone was seen a handful of times. The chain uses TRBV2 and TRBJ1-2, with a weak D call TRBD1 (5 bases). With 7 bases removed from V and 2 bases from J, the gap between germline ends came to 17 bases. Germline CDR1 and CDR2: SNHLY and FYNNEI. CDR3 length: 15 amino acids. The CDR3 DNA follows: TGTGCCAGCATCCCGCTCGGCAGGGCCAACTATGGCTACACCTTC. Protein product: CASIPLGRANYGYTF. The whole variable domain, remainder taken from reference TRBV2 and TRBJ1-2, is EPEVTQTPSHQVTQMGQEVILRCVPISNHLYFYWYRQILGQKVEFLVSFYNNEISEKSEIFDDQFSVERPDGSNFTLKIRSTKLEDSAMYFCASIPLGRANYGYTFGSGTRLTVV.